This TCR beta chain emerged from a study of T cells after yellow fever vaccination (dated by TCRdb to the late 2010s). At the level of the whole study: The SMART-Seq v4 Ultra Low Input RNA kit was used to prepare libraries from fractions with low cell numbers. To track T-cell clones before and after primary and booster YFV17D yellow fever vaccination, bulk TCR alpha and beta repertoires were sequenced longitudinally. Bulk PBMC replicates and cell subsets were isolated from blood drawn at multiple timepoints before and after both primary and secondary immunization. Two healthy male donors made up the cohort, one aged 18 to 30 years and the other aged 30 to 40 years. Overall results and qualifications from the work: Because abundant contaminating clonotypes from the bulk population could be contained in FACS-sorted repertoires, computational filtering was required. Compared with the primary T-cell response, the secondary T-cell response was weaker but faster, peaking on day 5 rather than day 15. Most clones expanded after primary vaccination were re-detected after the booster (almost 98% of CD4 and more than 70% of CD8), suggesting broad memory maintenance. A small fraction of clonotypes appeared in both the CD4 and CD8 compartments, likely as a result of convergent recombination. Because the study included only a couple of donors, the extent to which the findings can be generalized is limited.

The sample's treatment or condition label, in plain terms: live attenuated yellow fever vaccine strain. At each blood-draw timepoint, two biological replicates of bulk PBMCs were obtained. A standard Ficoll-Paque protocol was used to isolate PBMCs from peripheral blood. TriZol was used to extract RNA from bulk PBMCs, CD4 and CD8 fractions, and dextramer-positive and dextramer-negative fractions. Trimming at the junction amounts to 0 bases on V and 3 bases on J, and the germline ends lie 9 bases apart. CDR1 SGHRS and CDR2 YFSETQ were looked up in the germline V gene. Including cysteine and phenylalanine, the CDR3 has 14 amino acids. Just CDR3 DNA is preserved here, 42 bases in frame from base 1. This clonotype was detected only a few times. The antigen it recognizes is unknown. No base quality information exists; no much larger clone differs at one position. Synthesis of TCR cDNA relied on 5'RACE template switching, a step that introduced a universal primer site along with unique molecular identifiers. cDNA synthesis was primed from both the TCR alpha and TCR beta constant segments. Two PCR steps were used to amplify libraries, with sample barcodes and sequencing adapters being added in the second step. Sequencing of libraries was done on Illumina HiSeq 2500 (2x100 bp) or NovaSeq (2x150 bp). As for how the authors treated the data: MIGEC handled demultiplexing of reads and collapsing into UMI consensus sequences, while MiXCR performed V(D)J alignment. Vaccine-responding clonotypes were defined with edgeR using replicate PBMC samples, requiring FDR below 0.01 and a log2 fold change above 5 up to day 15. Each bulk clonotype was labeled CD4 or CD8 based on which sequenced repertoire, CD4 or CD8, contained the clonotype at higher abundance. TCRdb reanalyzed the raw reads on its own, using fastp at Q25 for trimming and MiXCR for clone calling, and kept in-frame beta chains. Here each entry gathers all rows of one CDR3 protein and keeps the most common genes and DNA. TCRdb, not the original authors, processed these V and J calls. Counted in this sample were 400,000 or so distinct CDR3 sequences; around 6.4% of them appeared once. The leading ten clones occupy 15% of the sample.

The chain employs TRBV5-1 and TRBJ1-2; the D gene is possibly TRBD1, with 5 bases matching. This specimen consisted of PBMCs, obtained 5 days after the yellow fever booster vaccination. The receptor's source is a man aged 25-40 years who received the YFV17D yellow fever vaccine. The CDR3 is CASSLEQEDYGYTF. The bases read TGCGCCAGCAGCTTGGAACAGGAAGACTATGGCTACACCTTC.